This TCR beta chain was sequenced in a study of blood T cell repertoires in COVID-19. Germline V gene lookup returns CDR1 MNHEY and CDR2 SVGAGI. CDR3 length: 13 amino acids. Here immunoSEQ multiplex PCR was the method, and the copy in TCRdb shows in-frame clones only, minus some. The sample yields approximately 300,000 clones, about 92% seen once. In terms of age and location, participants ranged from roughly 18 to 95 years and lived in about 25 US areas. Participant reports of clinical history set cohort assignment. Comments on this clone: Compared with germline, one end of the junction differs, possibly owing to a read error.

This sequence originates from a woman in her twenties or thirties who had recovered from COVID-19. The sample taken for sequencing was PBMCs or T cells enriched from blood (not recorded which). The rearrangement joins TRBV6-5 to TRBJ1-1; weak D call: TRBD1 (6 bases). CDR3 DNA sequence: TGTGCCAGCAGTTCCCCCCGGACAGTAGAAGTTTTCTTT. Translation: CASSSPRTVEVFF.